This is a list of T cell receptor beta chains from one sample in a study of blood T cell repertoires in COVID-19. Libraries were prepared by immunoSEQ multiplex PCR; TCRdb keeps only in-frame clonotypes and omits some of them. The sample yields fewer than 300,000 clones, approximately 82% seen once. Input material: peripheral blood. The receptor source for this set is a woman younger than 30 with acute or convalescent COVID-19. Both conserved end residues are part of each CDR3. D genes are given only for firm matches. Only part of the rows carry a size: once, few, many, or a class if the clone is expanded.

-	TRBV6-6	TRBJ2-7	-	CASSYASANYEQYF	TGTGCCAGCAGTTACGCTAGCGCCAACTACGAGCAGTACTTC
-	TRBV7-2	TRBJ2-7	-	CASRKMVSTEPQYF	TGTGCCAGCAGAAAAATGGTGTCGACAGAACCACAGTACTTC
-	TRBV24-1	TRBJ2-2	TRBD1	CATSDPTGQGSTGELFF	TGTGCCACCAGTGATCCGACAGGGCAGGGGAGTACCGGGGAGCTGTTTTTT
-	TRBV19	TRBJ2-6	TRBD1	CASSATGRGANVLTF	TGTGCCAGTAGTGCGACAGGGAGAGGGGCCAACGTCCTGACTTTC
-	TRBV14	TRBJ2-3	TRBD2	CASSPFGAGVGDTQYF	TGTGCCAGCAGCCCATTCGGAGCGGGAGTTGGAGATACGCAGTATTTT
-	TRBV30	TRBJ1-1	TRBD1	CAWSGQGGYTEAFF	TGTGCCTGGAGTGGACAGGGCGGGTACACTGAAGCTTTCTTT
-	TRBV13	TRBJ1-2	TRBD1	CASTLGQGDYGYTF	TGTGCCAGCACCTTGGGACAGGGAGACTATGGCTACACCTTC
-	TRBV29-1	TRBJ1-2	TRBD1	CSVAGGAYGYTF	TGCAGCGTAGCAGGGGGCGCCTATGGCTACACCTTC
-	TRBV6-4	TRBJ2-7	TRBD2	CASRLTTSGGTYEQYF	TGTGCCAGCAGGCTGACGACTAGCGGGGGTACCTACGAGCAGTACTTC
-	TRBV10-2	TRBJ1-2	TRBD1	CASSETRTGADYGYTF	TGCGCCAGCAGTGAGACCCGGACAGGGGCTGACTATGGCTACACCTTC
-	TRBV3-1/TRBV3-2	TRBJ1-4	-	CASSQGAISRNEKLFF	TGTGCCAGCAGCCAAGGTGCTATTTCGCGTAATGAAAAACTGTTTTTT
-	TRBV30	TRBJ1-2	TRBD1	CAWRRQGNDGYTF	TGTGCCTGGAGGCGACAGGGTAACGATGGCTACACCTTC
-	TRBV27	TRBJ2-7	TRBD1	CASSLGQDQVYSYEQYF	TGTGCCAGCAGTTTGGGACAGGACCAAGTCTACTCCTACGAGCAGTACTTC
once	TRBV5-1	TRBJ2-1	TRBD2	CASSDSTSGLKFF	TGCGCCAGCAGCGACTCTACTAGCGGTCTAAAGTTCTTC
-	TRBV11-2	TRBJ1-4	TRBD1	CASSLAPGTGGEKLFF	TGTGCCAGCAGCTTAGCCCCCGGGACAGGAGGGGAAAAACTGTTTTTT
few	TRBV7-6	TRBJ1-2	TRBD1	CASSHLGTGYRGGYTF	TGTGCCAGCAGCCACCTTGGGACAGGCTATAGGGGTGGCTACACCTTC
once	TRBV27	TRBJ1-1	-	CASSLGRGGGTEAFF	TGTGCCAGCAGTTTAGGTCGAGGGGGGGGCACTGAAGCTTTCTTT
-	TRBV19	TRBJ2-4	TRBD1	CASSVGTGLAKNIQYF	TGTGCCAGTAGTGTTGGGACAGGGCTAGCCAAAAACATTCAGTACTTC
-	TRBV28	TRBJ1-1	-	CASSLWQMNTEAFF	TGTGCCAGCAGTTTATGGCAGATGAACACTGAAGCTTTCTTT
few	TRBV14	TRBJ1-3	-	CASSQDLLSDSDLFSGNTIYF	TGTGCCAGCAGCCAAGATTTGCTCTCGGACAGCGACCTTTTCTCTGGAAACACCATATATTTT
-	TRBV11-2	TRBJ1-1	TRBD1	CASSSSDRPNTEAFF	TGTGCCAGCAGCTCCTCGGACAGGCCAAACACTGAAGCTTTCTTT
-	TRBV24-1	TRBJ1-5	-	CATSERGLGLNQPQHF	TGTGCCACCAGTGAACGGGGACTAGGCCTTAATCAGCCCCAGCATTTT
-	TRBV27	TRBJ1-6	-	CASSLDWGGSNSPLHF	TGTGCCAGCAGTTTAGATTGGGGAGGGAGTAATTCACCCCTCCACTTT
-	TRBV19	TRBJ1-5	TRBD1	CASRKQGATHQPQHF	TGTGCCAGTAGGAAACAGGGGGCAACCCATCAGCCCCAGCATTTT
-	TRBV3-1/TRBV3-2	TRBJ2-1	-	CASSQGTFSYNEQFF	TGTGCCAGCAGCCAGGGGACATTCTCCTACAATGAGCAGTTCTTC
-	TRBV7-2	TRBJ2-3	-	CASSLLVAGSTDTQYF	TGTGCCAGCAGCTTATTGGTGGCGGGAAGCACAGATACGCAGTATTTT
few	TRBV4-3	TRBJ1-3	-	CASSQERRPGNTIYF	TGCGCCAGCAGCCAAGAACGGCGGCCTGGAAACACCATATATTTT
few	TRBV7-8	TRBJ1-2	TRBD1	CASSATGAGGYTF	TGTGCCAGCAGCGCCACAGGGGCCGGGGGCTACACCTTC
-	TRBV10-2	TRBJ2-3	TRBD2	CASRKLAGGTDTQYF	TGCGCCAGCAGAAAACTAGCGGGGGGCACAGATACGCAGTATTTT
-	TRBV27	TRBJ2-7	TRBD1	CASSLFHRGYEQYF	TGTGCCAGCAGTTTATTCCACAGGGGTTACGAGCAGTACTTC
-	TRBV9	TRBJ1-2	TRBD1	CASSGRQGAREDYTF	TGTGCCAGCAGCGGAAGACAGGGGGCTCGGGAAGACTACACCTTC
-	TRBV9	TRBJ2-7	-	CASRREGDFGEQYF	TGTGCCAGCAGGAGAGAAGGGGACTTCGGTGAGCAGTACTTC
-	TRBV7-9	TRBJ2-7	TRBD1	CASSEDGTGASYEQYF	TGTGCCAGCAGCGAAGACGGGACAGGGGCCTCCTACGAGCAGTACTTC
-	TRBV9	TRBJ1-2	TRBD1	CASSVVGQPYGYTF	TGTGCCAGCAGCGTAGTGGGACAGCCCTATGGCTACACCTTC
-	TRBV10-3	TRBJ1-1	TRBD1	CAISDWTGNTEAFF	TGTGCCATCAGTGATTGGACAGGGAACACTGAAGCTTTCTTT
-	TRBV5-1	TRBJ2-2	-	CASSVTGNTGELFF	TGCGCCAGCAGCGTTACAGGGAACACCGGGGAGCTGTTTTTT
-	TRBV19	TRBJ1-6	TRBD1	CASSIPPGQGWNSPLHF	TGTGCCAGTAGTATACCTCCAGGACAGGGATGGAATTCACCCCTCCACTTT
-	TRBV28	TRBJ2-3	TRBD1	CAIQGSGQATDTQYF	TGTGCTATCCAGGGGTCGGGACAGGCCACAGATACGCAGTATTTT
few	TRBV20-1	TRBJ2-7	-	CSARWLYEQYF	TGCAGTGCGAGATGGCTCTACGAGCAGTACTTC
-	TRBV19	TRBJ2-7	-	CASSGPGFYEQYF	TGTGCCAGTAGCGGGCCAGGGTTCTACGAGCAGTACTTC
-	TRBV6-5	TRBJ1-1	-	CASMLRLQVHTEAFF	TGTGCCAGCATGTTACGTTTGCAGGTACACACTGAAGCTTTCTTT
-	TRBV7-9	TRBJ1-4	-	CASSLEQGEKLFF	TGTGCCAGCAGCTTAGAACAGGGAGAAAAACTGTTTTTT
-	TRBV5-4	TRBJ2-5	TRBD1	CASSSQGAVETQYF	TGTGCCAGCAGCTCCCAGGGGGCTGTGGAGACCCAGTACTTC
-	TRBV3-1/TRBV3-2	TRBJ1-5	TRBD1	CASSQEPGTGSNQPQHF	TGTGCCAGCAGCCAGGAGCCCGGGACAGGGAGCAATCAGCCCCAGCATTTT
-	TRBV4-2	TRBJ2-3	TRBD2	CASSQGLADIVTDTQYF	TGTGCCAGCAGCCAAGGACTAGCGGACATAGTCACAGATACGCAGTATTTT
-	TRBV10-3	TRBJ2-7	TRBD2	CAISGSGTSGSYEQYF	TGTGCCATCAGTGGATCCGGGACTAGCGGGAGTTACGAGCAGTACTTC
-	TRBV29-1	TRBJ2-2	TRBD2	CSVPGLINTGELFF	TGCAGCGTTCCGGGACTAATAAACACCGGGGAGCTGTTTTTT
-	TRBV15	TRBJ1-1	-	CATSGATRAGTEAFF	TGTGCCACCAGCGGAGCGACTAGGGCAGGGACTGAAGCTTTCTTT
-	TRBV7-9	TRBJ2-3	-	CASSFGGDTQYF	TGTGCCAGCAGCTTCGGAGGGGATACGCAGTATTTT
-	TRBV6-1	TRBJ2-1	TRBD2	CASSEEVLAQQFF	TGTGCCAGCAGCGAAGAGGTACTAGCGCAGCAGTTCTTC
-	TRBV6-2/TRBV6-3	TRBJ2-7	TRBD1	CASSSTGVAYEQYF	TGTGCCAGCAGCTCGACAGGGGTCGCCTACGAGCAGTACTTC
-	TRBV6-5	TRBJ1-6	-	CASSQQGANSPLHF	TGTGCCAGCAGTCAACAGGGCGCCAATTCACCCCTCCACTTT
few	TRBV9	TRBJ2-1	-	CASSVGQRDNNEQFF	TGTGCCAGCAGCGTAGGCCAGCGGGACAACAATGAGCAGTTCTTC
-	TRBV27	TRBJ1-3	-	CASSQTGSSGNTIYF	TGTGCCAGCAGCCAAACAGGGAGCTCTGGAAACACCATATATTTT
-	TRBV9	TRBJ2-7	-	CASSVGTEFYEQYF	TGTGCCAGCAGCGTAGGGACAGAATTCTACGAGCAGTACTTC
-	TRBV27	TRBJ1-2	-	CASSTPPGGYTF	TGTGCCAGCAGTACCCCACCGGGTGGCTACACCTTC
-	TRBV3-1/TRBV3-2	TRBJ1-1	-	CASSQDLGQYDTEAFF	TGTGCCAGCAGCCAAGATCTGGGGCAGTATGACACTGAAGCTTTCTTT